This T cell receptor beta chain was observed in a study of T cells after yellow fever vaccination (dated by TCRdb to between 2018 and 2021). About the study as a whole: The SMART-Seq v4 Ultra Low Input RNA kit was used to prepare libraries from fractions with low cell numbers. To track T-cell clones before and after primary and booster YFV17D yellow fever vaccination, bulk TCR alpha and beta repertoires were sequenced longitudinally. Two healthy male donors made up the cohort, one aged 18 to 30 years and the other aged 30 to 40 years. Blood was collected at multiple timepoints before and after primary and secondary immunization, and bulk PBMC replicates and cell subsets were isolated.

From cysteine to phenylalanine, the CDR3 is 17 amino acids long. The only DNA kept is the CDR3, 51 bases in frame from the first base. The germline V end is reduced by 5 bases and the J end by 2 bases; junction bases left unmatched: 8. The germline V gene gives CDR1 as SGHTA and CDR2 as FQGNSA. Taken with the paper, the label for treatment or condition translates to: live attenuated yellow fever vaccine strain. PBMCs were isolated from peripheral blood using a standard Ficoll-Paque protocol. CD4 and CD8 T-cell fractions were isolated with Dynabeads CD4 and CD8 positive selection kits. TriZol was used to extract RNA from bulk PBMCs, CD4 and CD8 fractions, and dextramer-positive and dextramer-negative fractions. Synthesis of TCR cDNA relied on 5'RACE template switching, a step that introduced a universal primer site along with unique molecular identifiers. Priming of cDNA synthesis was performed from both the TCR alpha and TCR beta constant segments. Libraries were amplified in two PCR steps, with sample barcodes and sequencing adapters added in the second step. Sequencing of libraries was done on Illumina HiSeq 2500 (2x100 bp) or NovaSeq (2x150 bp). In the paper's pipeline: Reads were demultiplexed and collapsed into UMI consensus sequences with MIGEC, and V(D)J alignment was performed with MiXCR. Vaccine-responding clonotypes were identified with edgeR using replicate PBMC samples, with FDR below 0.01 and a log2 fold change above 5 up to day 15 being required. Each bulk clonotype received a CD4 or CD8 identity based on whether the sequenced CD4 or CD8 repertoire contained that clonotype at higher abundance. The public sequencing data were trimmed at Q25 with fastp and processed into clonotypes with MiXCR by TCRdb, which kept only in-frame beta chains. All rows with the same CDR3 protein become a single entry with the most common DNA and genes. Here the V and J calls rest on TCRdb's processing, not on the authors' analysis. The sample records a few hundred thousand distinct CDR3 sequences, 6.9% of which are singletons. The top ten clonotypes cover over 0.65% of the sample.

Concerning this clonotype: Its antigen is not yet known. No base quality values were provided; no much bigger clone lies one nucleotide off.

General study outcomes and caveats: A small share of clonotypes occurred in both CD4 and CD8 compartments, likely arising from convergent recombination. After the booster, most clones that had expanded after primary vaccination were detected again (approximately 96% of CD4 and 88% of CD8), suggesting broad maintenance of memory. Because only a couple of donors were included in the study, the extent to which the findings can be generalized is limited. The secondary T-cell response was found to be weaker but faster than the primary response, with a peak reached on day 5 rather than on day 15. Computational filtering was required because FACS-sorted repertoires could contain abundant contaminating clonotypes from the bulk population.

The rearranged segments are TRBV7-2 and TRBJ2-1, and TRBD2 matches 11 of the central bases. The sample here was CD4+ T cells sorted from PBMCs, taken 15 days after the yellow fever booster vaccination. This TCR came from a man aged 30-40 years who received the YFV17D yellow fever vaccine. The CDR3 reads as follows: CASSPRPGLAAYNEQFF. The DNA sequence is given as TGTGCCAGCAGCCCACGGCCGGGACTAGCGGCCTACAATGAGCAGTTCTTC.